Shown below are 5 T cell receptor beta chains from a single sample sequenced in a study of T cell responses to AZD1222 COVID-19 vaccine. Here immunoSEQ multiplex PCR was the method, and the copy in TCRdb shows in-frame clones only, minus some. The table records 160,000 or so clones, 94% of them present only once. The starting material was peripheral blood, obtained 28 days after the second AZD1222 dose. These receptors came from an adult who received the AZD1222 COVID-19 vaccine.

Note on this clone: Other DNA sequences in the sample encode the same CDR3. This chain connects TRBV11-1 to TRBJ1-1; D ambiguous. Germline V lookup: CDR1 SGHAT, CDR2 FQDESV (reference sequence). V shed 5 bases and J shed 5 bases, with 9 bases lying between them. The CDR3 spans 12 residues. CDR3 DNA sequence: TGTGCCAGCAGCGTGAGGGCGACTGAAGCTTTCTTT. It is translated as CASSVRATEAFF. Filled out from reference TRBV11-1 and TRBJ1-1, the complete variable domain reads EAEVAQSPRYKITEKSQAVAFWCDPISGHATLYWYRQILGQGPELLVQFQDESVVDDSQLPKDRFSAERLKGVDSTLKIQPAELGDSAMYLCASSVRATEAFFGQGTRLTVV.

DNA of the CDR3: TGTGCCAGCAGCTTGACAGATTTTAGCAATCAGCCCCAGCATTTT. As protein: CASSLTDFSNQPQHF. The genes are TRBV9 and TRBJ1-5, with D possibly matching TRBD1 (5 bases). The CDR3 contains 15 residues. The ends were cut back, 4 bases at V and 0 bases at J, with 11 bases in the middle. Germline V gene data show CDR1 as SGDLS and CDR2 as YYNGEE.

V and J are TRBV5-6 and TRBJ1-2; D not resolved. Germline V CDR1 and CDR2: SGHDT, YYEEEE. Between the trimmed V and J ends, which lost 0 bases and 8 bases, there was a span of 8 bases. CDR3 length: 12 residues. The chain's CDR3 is CASSLVTVGYTF. CDR3 sequence (DNA): TGTGCCAGCAGCTTGGTGACGGTCGGCTACACCTTC.

This clone has a single count. The genes are TRBV30 and TRBJ1-2; D remains ambiguous. This CDR3 has 16 amino acids. V lost 2 bases and J 4 bases, leaving 20 bases between the germline ends. Germline V gene data show CDR1 as GTSNPN and CDR2 as SVGIG (reference sequence). CDR3 region: CAWSFEVGGKGYGYTF. The CDR3 coding sequence is TGTGCCTGGAGTTTTGAGGTAGGAGGAAAGGGCTATGGCTACACCTTC.

CDR3 sequence: CASSSPLGLSNEQFF. Written as DNA, the CDR3 is TGTGCCAGCAGCTCACCCCTCGGGCTCAGCAATGAGCAGTTCTTC. This chain uses TRBV7-9 with TRBJ2-1; D unclear. V dropped 4 bases and J dropped 6 bases, with 16 bases sitting between them. CDR1 SEHNR and CDR2 FQNEAQ come from the germline V gene (reference sequence). The CDR3 covers 15 residues.